One TCR beta chain is described in this entry. No antigen is known for it. The table came from immunoSEQ multiplex PCR; TCRdb's copy has only in-frame clones and leaves some out. There are some 130,000 clones in the sample; about 93% occur only once, and 6.5% to 8% lies in the top ten. Germline V gene lookup returns CDR1 MNHEY and CDR2 SMNVEV (reference sequence). CDR3 length: 13 residues. V lost 4 bases, J lost 6 bases, and 11 bases lay in between. The record originates from a study of T cell responses to AZD1222 COVID-19 vaccine. Study results and limitations: Among vaccine-associated CD4 TCRs, coverage spanned spike, with dominance at 160-218 and 743-854. Baseline serology detected seropositivity in only a handful of AZD1222 recipients. Spike-specific TCRs gained breadth and depth after people received two AZD1222 doses.

Second-dose groups at about 4 or about 12 weeks were pooled. The input for sequencing was peripheral blood, taken 28 days after the second AZD1222 dose. The V and J genes are TRBV27 and TRBJ2-3, with D hard to call. The clonotype was recovered from an adult who received the AZD1222 COVID-19 vaccine. The CDR3 reads CASSSYDEDTQYF. The CDR3 nucleotides read TGTGCCAGCAGTTCTTACGACGAGGATACGCAGTATTTT.